Listed below are T cell receptor beta chains from one sample, sequenced in a study of blood T cell repertoires in COVID-19. TCRdb keeps only in-frame clones here, not all; method: immunoSEQ multiplex PCR. The table includes about 170,000 clones, around 90% detected once. Sequencing was performed on peripheral blood. All receptors derive from a man between 50 and 59 years old who had recovered from COVID-19. Each CDR3 is given with its conserved first and last residue. Each record gives: CDR3 protein, V gene, J gene, D gene. A D gene is named only where the DNA matches it firmly.

CASSPGQGVFGEQYF	TRBV10-1	TRBJ2-7	TRBD1
CASSLALRGELSGNTIYF	TRBV7-8	TRBJ1-3	.
CASSHHTGELFF	TRBV21-1	TRBJ2-2	.
CASSAGPGRRSGNTIYF	TRBV7-2	TRBJ1-3	.
CASSSGRSPVSYVEQYF	TRBV5-1	TRBJ2-7	.
CASSSPGTKGTNGYTF	TRBV6-5	TRBJ1-2	.
CASSYNRGTRSSPLHF	TRBV6-2/TRBV6-3	TRBJ1-6	TRBD1
CASSLRGGINYGYTF	TRBV28	TRBJ1-2	.
CASSIRDRVNTEAFF	TRBV19	TRBJ1-1	TRBD1
CASSPGTSGRSYNEQFF	TRBV7-2	TRBJ2-1	TRBD2
CASSIASGVFQDYEQYF	TRBV19	TRBJ2-7	.
CASSQDLNRARTEKLFF	TRBV4-3	TRBJ1-4	.
CATSRDIGLETQYF	TRBV15	TRBJ2-5	.
CASDDRYSNQPQHF	TRBV19	TRBJ1-5	.
CASSPRGRGAGYTF	TRBV6-5	TRBJ1-2	.
CASSGTSGYNEQFF	TRBV19	TRBJ2-1	TRBD2
CASSFSGGPQHF	TRBV27	TRBJ1-5	.
CASSPFASGTDTQYF	TRBV5-1	TRBJ2-3	.
CSVEDRVNNYGYTF	TRBV29-1	TRBJ1-2	.
CASSLAGILGQDTEAFF	TRBV5-1	TRBJ1-1	.
CASSQVLSGTKADTQYF	TRBV3-1/TRBV3-2	TRBJ2-3	TRBD2
CASSHRGQGAFDYGYTF	TRBV7-9	TRBJ1-2	TRBD1
CSVVRGADEQFF	TRBV29-1	TRBJ2-1	.
CASSSLTGYSYEQYF	TRBV6-2/TRBV6-3	TRBJ2-7	TRBD1
CASSPRATSGSGDTQYF	TRBV4-3	TRBJ2-3	TRBD2
CASSPRQGTSQGNTIYF	TRBV5-1	TRBJ1-3	TRBD1
CASSYLRGQGSRETQYF	TRBV6-2/TRBV6-3	TRBJ2-5	TRBD1
CASSVPNRGDTQYF	TRBV7-3	TRBJ2-3	TRBD1
CASSLGLGQNYGYTF	TRBV5-8	TRBJ1-2	.
CASTQLRGTNTEAFF	TRBV14	TRBJ1-1	.
CASSRDRGPQPQHF	TRBV4-3	TRBJ1-5	TRBD1
CASSSIPGRAYGYTF	TRBV6-5	TRBJ1-2	.
CASMRRENSPLHF	TRBV19	TRBJ1-6	.
CASSSRVPEAFF	TRBV12-3/TRBV12-4	TRBJ1-1	.
CASKRQGASGANVLTF	TRBV27	TRBJ2-6	TRBD1
CASSKVTGPYEQYF	TRBV19	TRBJ2-7	.
CASSQGLAGGSDTQYF	TRBV4-3	TRBJ2-3	TRBD2
CASSFGGAGANEKLFF	TRBV7-2	TRBJ1-4	.
CASSITENTEAFF	TRBV19	TRBJ1-1	.
CATTEQVSGGGEKLFF	TRBV24-1	TRBJ1-4	.
CASSLVLDNEQFF	TRBV18	TRBJ2-1	.
CASSFDRGNEKLFF	TRBV5-4	TRBJ1-4	TRBD1
CATSDLGGVTGELFF	TRBV24-1	TRBJ2-2	.
CASSLDRNQPQHF	TRBV7-3	TRBJ1-5	.
CASSFFPGEGETQYF	TRBV7-2	TRBJ2-5	TRBD2
CASSVRGGPNTEAFF	TRBV5-1	TRBJ1-1	.
CSASPGGRNQPQHF	TRBV20-1	TRBJ1-5	.
CASSVALTSGREGETQYF	TRBV9	TRBJ2-5	TRBD2
CASSPRQGAQETQYF	TRBV18	TRBJ2-5	TRBD1
CASSLVVAGGNIEQFF	TRBV5-1	TRBJ2-1	TRBD2
CASSARSTTEAFF	TRBV7-2	TRBJ1-1	.
CASSLGYRGSGANVLTF	TRBV7-6	TRBJ2-6	TRBD1
CASSFDRGAQPQHF	TRBV7-2	TRBJ1-5	TRBD1
CASSYRGINSPLHF	TRBV5-8	TRBJ1-6	.
CSVEGLASGDTQYF	TRBV29-1	TRBJ2-3	.
CASSIAFGQPQHF	TRBV6-2/TRBV6-3	TRBJ1-5	.
CASSLDPGKNTEAFF	TRBV7-2	TRBJ1-1	.
CATSDGLAGLLNEQFF	TRBV24-1	TRBJ2-1	TRBD2
CASSGARRDLAKNIQYF	TRBV6-1	TRBJ2-4	.